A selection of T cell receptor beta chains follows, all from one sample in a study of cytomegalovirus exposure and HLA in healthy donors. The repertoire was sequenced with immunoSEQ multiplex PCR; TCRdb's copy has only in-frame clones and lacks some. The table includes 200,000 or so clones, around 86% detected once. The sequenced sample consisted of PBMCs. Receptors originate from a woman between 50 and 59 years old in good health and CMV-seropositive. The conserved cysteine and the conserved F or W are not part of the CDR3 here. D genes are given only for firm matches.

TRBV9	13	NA	ASSVSRAGSETQY
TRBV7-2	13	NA	ASSANPERYNEQF
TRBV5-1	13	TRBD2	ASSFGWGEGNEQF
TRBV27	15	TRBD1	ASSLYPGQGLQNIQY
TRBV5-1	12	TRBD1	ASSSGTVYNEQF
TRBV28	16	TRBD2	ASSLRDRLAGDTDTQY
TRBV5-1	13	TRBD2	ASSLGLAGTRAQY
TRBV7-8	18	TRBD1	ASRPRDRGLSSSYNSPLH
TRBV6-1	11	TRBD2	ASIQRELREQY
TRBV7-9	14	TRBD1	ASSSTRTGADEKLF
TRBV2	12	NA	ASSRELSNQPQH
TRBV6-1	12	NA	ASSEVSSGNTIY
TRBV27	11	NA	ASSSQDSYGYT
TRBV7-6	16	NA	ASSLRRVRGRNTDTQY
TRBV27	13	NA	ASSSSGAGDTEAF
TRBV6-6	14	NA	ASSYSGGRQIYEQY
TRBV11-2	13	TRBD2	ASSASSGVRGAQY
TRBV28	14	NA	ASSIPSAARAYGYT
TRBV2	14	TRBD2	ASREFGTSTYNEQF
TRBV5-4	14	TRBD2	ASSSGTSGNTGELF
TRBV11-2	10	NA	ASSLVQGGYT
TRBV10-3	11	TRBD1	AIRLDRDYGYT
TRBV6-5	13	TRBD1	ASSYSQGSPYEQY
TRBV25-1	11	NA	ASTAPGTGELF
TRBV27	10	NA	ASRRIGSPLH
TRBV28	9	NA	ASRGVTEAF
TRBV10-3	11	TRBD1	AISGQGAETQY
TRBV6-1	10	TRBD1	AGGQGALEQY
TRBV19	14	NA	ASRLLHTGHTGELF
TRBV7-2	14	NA	ASSLGVVTYNSPLH
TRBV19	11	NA	ATSGHPFYEQY
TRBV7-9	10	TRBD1	ASSRTGSGYT
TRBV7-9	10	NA	ASSLGETEAF
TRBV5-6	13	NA	ASSTDGGLGQPQH
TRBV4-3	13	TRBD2	ASSRLAGGLYEQY
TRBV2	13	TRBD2	ASTRGGIPAYEQY
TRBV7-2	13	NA	ASSPGGKGNQPQH
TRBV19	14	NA	ASSTRQVLTRDTQY
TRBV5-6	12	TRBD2	ASSLRGGQNEQY
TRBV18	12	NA	ASSPPRGLYEQY
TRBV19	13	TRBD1	ASRPMTGVDQPQH
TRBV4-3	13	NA	ASSQEYQGREKLF
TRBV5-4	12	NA	ASSKFLSGTEAF
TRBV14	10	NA	ASSINAGTQY